One sample yielded the 2 T cell receptor beta chains listed below, sequenced in a study of shared clonotypes between healthy human individuals. This table comes from immunoSEQ multiplex PCR, and its TCRdb copy is limited to in-frame clones, with some not included. The sample has over 800,000 clones; 90% to 95% are singletons. Naive CD8 cells were CD45RO-negative, positively selected for CCR7, excluding terminally differentiated effector memory CD45RA+ cells. The sequenced sample was naive CD8+ T cells sorted from blood. These receptors originate from a man aged 30 to 39 in good health.

This rearrangement joins TRBV19 to TRBJ2-7; TRBD1 is a possible D gene (8 bases). V was cut by 5 bases and J by 4 bases, with 18 bases left in between. Germline V CDR1 and CDR2: LNHDA, SQIVND (reference sequence). The CDR3 is 15 residues long. The DNA of the CDR3 is TGTGCCAGTAGTGCCTCAGGGGGCGGGAGTTACGAGCAGTACTTC. This sequence encodes CASSASGGGSYEQYF.

A single count supports this clone. The chain carries TRBV13 and TRBJ2-7; TRBD2 aligns across 7 bases. There are 14 residues in the CDR3. V lost 4 bases to trimming and J lost 3 bases; unmatched junction nucleotides: 6. Germline CDR1 and CDR2: PRHDT and FYEKMQ (reference sequence). The CDR3 region is CASSYPGTNYEQYF. CDR3 DNA sequence: TGTGCCAGCAGCTATCCCGGGACTAACTACGAGCAGTACTTC.